This TCR beta chain emerged from a study of blood T cell repertoires in COVID-19. Study background: Sources were T cells, B-cell-depleted T cells, or PBMCs; the material itself was cDNA or gDNA.

In the source study's methods: Nucleated cell counts were estimated from reference gene primer amplification. Profiling relied on immunoSEQ multiplex PCR, and the TCRdb table lists in-frame clones only, not all of them. Clonal size and the V and J genes are those of that table, whereas D and trimming came from the DNA. This sample has about 250,000 clones, with roughly nine tenths found just once. V lost 6 bases and J 3 bases, leaving 9 bases between the germline ends. CDR3 length equals 11 residues. Germline CDR1 is SQVTM and CDR2 is ANQGSEA. A note on this clone: Additional DNA sequences in this sample encode the identical CDR3.

Donors of Cohort 3 who recovered were those that had two negative PCRs, clearance, or symptom resolution. The chain has TRBV29-1 and TRBJ2-7, with a weak D call TRBD1 (6 bases). This sequence was found in a woman aged 18 to 35 who had recovered from COVID-19. The specimen was PBMCs or T cells enriched from blood (not recorded which). CDR3 residues: CSVEQGYEQYF. In nucleotides, the CDR3 is TGCAGCGTCGAACAGGGCTACGAGCAGTACTTC.